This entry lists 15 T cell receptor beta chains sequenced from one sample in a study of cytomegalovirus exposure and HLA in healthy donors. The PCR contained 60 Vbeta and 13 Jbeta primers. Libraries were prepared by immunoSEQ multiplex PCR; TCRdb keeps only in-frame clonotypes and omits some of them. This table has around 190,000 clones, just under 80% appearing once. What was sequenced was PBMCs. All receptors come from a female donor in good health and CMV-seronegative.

Written as DNA, the CDR3 is TGTGCCAGCAGTTCCCCGACAGTTAATGAAAAACTGTTTTTT. This gives the protein CASSSPTVNEKLFF. The chain recombines TRBV28 with TRBJ1-4; D is perhaps TRBD1 (5 bases). Trimming left V 4 bases short and J 4 bases short, with 10 bases between. Germline CDR1 is MDHEN and CDR2 is SYDVKM. The CDR3 covers 14 residues.

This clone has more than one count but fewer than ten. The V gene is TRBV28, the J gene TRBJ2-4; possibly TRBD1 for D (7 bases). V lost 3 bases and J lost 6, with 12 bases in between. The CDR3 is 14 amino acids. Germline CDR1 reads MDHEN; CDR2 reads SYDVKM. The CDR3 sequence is CASSFRQGLNIQYF. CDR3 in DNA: TGTGCCAGCAGTTTCCGACAGGGACTAAACATTCAGTACTTC.

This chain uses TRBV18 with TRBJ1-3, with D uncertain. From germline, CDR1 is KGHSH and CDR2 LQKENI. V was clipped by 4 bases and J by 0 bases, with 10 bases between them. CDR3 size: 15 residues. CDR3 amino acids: CASSQAVGSGNTIYF. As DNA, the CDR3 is TGTGCCAGCTCACAGGCGGTTGGCTCTGGAAACACCATATATTTT. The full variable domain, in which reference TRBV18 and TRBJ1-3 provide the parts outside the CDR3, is NAGVMQNPRHLVRRRGQEARLRCSPMKGHSHVYWYRQLPEEGLKFMVYLQKENIIDESGMPKERFSAEFPKEGPSILRIQQVVRGDSAAYFCASSQAVGSGNTIYFGEGSWLTVV.

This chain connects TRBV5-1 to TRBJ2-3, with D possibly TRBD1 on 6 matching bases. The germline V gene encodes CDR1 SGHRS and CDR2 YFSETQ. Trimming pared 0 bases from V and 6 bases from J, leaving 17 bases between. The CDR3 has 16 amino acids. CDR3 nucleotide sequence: TGCGCCAGCAGCTTGGCCCCCAGTAGTAGGGGGGATACGCAGTATTTT. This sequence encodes CASSLAPSSRGDTQYF.

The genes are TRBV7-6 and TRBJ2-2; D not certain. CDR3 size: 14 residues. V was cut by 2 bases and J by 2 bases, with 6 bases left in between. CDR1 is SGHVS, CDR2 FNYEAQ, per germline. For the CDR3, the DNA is TGTGCCAGCAGCTTAAGCATAAACACCGGGGAGCTGTTTTTT. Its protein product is CASSLSINTGELFF.

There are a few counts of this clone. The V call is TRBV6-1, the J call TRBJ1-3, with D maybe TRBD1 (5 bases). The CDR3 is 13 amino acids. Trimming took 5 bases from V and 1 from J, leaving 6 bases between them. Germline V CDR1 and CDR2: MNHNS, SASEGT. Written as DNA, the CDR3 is TGTGCCAGCAGTAGGGGTTCTGGAAACACCATATATTTT. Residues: CASSRGSGNTIYF.

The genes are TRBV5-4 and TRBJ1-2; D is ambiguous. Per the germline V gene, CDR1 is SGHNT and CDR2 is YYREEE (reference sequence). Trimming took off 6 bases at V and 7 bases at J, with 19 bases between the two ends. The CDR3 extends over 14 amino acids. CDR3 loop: CASTSVLSNRGYTF. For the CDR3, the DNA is TGTGCCAGCACTAGTGTTCTAAGCAACCGTGGCTACACCTTC.

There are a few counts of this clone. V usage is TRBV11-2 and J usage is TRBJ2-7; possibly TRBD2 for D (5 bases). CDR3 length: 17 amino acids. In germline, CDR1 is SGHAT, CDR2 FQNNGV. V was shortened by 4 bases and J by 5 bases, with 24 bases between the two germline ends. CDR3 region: CASSSTLGGFERHEQYF. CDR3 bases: TGTGCCAGCAGCTCGACATTGGGCGGGTTTGAAAGGCACGAGCAGTACTTC.

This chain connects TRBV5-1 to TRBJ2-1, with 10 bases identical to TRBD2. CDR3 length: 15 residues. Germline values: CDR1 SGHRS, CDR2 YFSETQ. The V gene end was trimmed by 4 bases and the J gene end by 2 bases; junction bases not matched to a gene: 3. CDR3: CASSVTSGTYNEQFF. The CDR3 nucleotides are TGCGCCAGCAGCGTCACTAGCGGGACCTACAATGAGCAGTTCTTC.

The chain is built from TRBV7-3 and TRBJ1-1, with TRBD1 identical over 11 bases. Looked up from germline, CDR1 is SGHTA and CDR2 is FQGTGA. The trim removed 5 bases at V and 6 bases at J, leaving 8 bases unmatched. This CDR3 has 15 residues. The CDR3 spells CASSPQGQGVAEAFF. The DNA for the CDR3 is TGTGCCAGCAGCCCGCAGGGACAGGGGGTGGCTGAAGCTTTCTTT.

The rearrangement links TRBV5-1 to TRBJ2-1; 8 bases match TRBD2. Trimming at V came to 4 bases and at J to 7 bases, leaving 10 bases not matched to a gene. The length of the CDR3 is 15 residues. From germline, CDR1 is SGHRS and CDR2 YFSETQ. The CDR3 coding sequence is TGCGCCAGCAGCGGGCCAGGACTAGCTAGGAATGAGCAGTTCTTC. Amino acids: CASSGPGLARNEQFF.

The CDR3 nucleotides are TGCGCCAGCAGCCCCTGGACTAGCGGGGGCAATGAGCAGTTCTTC. It yields the protein CASSPWTSGGNEQFF. This rearrangement joins TRBV5-1 to TRBJ2-1; 13 bases agree with TRBD2. Trimming cost V 4 bases and J 6 bases; bases outside gene matches: 4. The germline CDR1 and CDR2 sequences are SGHRS and YFSETQ. The CDR3 contains 15 residues.

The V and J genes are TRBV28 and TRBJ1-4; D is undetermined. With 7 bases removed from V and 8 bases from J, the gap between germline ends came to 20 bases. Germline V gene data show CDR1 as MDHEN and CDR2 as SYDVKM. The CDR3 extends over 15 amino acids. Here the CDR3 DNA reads TGTGCCAGCAACCCCGCCCTGGGGAGCCAAGAAAAACTGTTTTTT. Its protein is CASNPALGSQEKLFF.

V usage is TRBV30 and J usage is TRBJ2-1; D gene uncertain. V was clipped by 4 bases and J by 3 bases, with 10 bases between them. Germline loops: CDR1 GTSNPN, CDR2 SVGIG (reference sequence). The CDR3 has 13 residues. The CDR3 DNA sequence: TGTGCCTGGAAATCCGGCGGCTACAATGAGCAGTTCTTC. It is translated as CAWKSGGYNEQFF.

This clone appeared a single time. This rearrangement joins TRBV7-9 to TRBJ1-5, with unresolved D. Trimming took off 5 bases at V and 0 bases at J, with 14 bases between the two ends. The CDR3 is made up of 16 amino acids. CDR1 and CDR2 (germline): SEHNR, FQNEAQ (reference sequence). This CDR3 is CASSALVKYSNQPQHF. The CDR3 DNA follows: TGTGCCAGCAGCGCCCTAGTAAAGTATAGCAATCAGCCCCAGCATTTT.